The 24 T cell receptor beta chains below come from one sample, sequenced in a study of blood T cells in healthy people across ages. A second PCR, run for roughly 7 to 11 cycles, used a sample-barcoded 5' primer plus a J-beta primer mix. In TCRdb, the 5' RACE reads were re-called with MiXCR into one record per CDR3 protein. The sample has over a million distinct CDR3 sequences, around two fifths seen once. Specimen: blood. The receptors were gathered from a woman younger than 35 in good health.

The CDR3 here is CASSLTRAGGGNEQFF. CDR3 in DNA: TGCGCCAGCAGCCTAACTAGGGCGGGAGGAGGCAATGAGCAGTTCTTC. The chain uses TRBV5-1 and TRBJ2-1; 8 bases are shared with TRBD2. V gave up 4 bases and J gave up 6 bases; unmatched junction bases: 12. This CDR3 is 16 amino acids long. CDR1 SGHRS and CDR2 YFSETQ come from the germline V gene.

This chain joins TRBV4-2 and TRBJ2-7, with 8 bases identical to TRBD2. The J call is uncertain, as TRBJ2-5 better fits the DNA end. The germline CDR1 and CDR2 sequences are LGHNA and YNFKEQ. The CDR3 is made up of 16 amino acids. This CDR3 is CASSQPGSGGKETQYF. The DNA for the CDR3 is TGTGCCAGCAGCCAACCCGGTTCGGGGGGGAAGGAGACCCAGTACTTC.

This clonotype occurred a few times. This sequence joins TRBV3-1 and TRBJ1-1; no reliable D call. V lost 4 bases to trimming and J lost 8 bases, with 8 bases between them. Germline values: CDR1 LGHDT, CDR2 YNNKEL (reference sequence). The length of the CDR3 is 11 residues. The CDR3 protein is CASSRQTEAFF. For the CDR3, the DNA is TGTGCCAGCAGCCGCCAGACAGAAGCTTTCTTT.

With regard to this clonotype: One end of the junction is discordant with germline, which a read error may explain. The CDR3 nucleotides are TGTGCCGGCAGTTTATGGACAGGGGGCGTGTACTACGAGCAGTACTTC. Encoded protein: CAGSLWTGGVYYEQYF. J is TRBJ2-5 and V is TRBV28; TRBD1 agrees at 11 bases. The end of the DNA is better explained by TRBJ2-7, so the J call may be wrong. Germline CDR1 and CDR2: MDHEN and SYDVKM. This CDR3 is built from 16 residues.

The sample holds one count of this clonotype. The chain employs TRBV2 and TRBJ2-1; D unclear. Trimming pared 6 bases from V and 6 bases from J, leaving 15 bases between. Germline V gives CDR1 SNHLY, CDR2 FYNNEI. CDR3 length equals 14 residues. For the CDR3, the DNA is TGTGCCAGCAGCACCTGGACCGTTTCCAATGAGCAGTTCTTC. Translating it yields CASSTWTVSNEQFF. Variable domain in full (rest from reference TRBV2 and TRBJ2-1): EPEVTQTPSHQVTQMGQEVILRCVPISNHLYFYWYRQILGQKVEFLVSFYNNEISEKSEIFDDQFSVERPDGSNFTLKIRSTKLEDSAMYFCASSTWTVSNEQFFGPGTRLTVL.

This clonotype was counted a few times. The chain has TRBV29-1 and TRBJ2-3; TRBD2 agrees at 11 bases. The CDR3 sequence is 16 residues long. Trimming took 3 bases from V and 3 from J; bases not matched to a gene: 8. In germline, CDR1 is SQVTM, CDR2 ANQGSEA. The CDR3 spells CSVEKLAGDGTDTQYF. Here the CDR3 DNA reads TGCAGCGTTGAGAAACTAGCGGGAGATGGAACAGATACGCAGTATTTT.

The CDR3 DNA reads as TGTGCCAACAGGCCGACTAGCGGGAGCCCCTACGAGCAGTACTTC. Its translation: CANRPTSGSPYEQYF. The chain links TRBV27 to TRBJ2-7; 12 bases fit TRBD2. The J segment lost 2 bases and the V segment lost 10 bases, leaving 9 bases of the junction unmatched. This CDR3 has 15 residues. Germline V gene lookup returns CDR1 MNHEY and CDR2 SMNVEV (reference sequence).

There are a few counts of this clonotype. The V gene is TRBV7-9, the J gene TRBJ2-1, with 11 bases matching TRBD1. The J segment lost 12 bases and the V segment lost 3 bases, leaving 10 bases of the junction unmatched. The CDR3 has 15 amino acids. Germline V gene data show CDR1 as SEHNR and CDR2 as FQNEAQ (reference sequence). The CDR3 nucleotides read TGTGCCAGCAGCTTCCCCGGACAGGGGGCCGTGGGGCAGTTCTTC. Translated: CASSFPGQGAVGQFF.

This clonotype occurred many times. This rearrangement joins TRBV11-2 to TRBJ2-7, with 7 bases matching TRBD2. CDR1 is SGHAT, CDR2 FQNNGV, per germline. This CDR3 is 13 amino acids long. V shed 6 bases and J 2 bases; nucleotides not matched to a gene: 4. CDR3 region: CASRRGFPYEQYF. The CDR3 coding sequence is TGTGCCAGCAGGCGGGGGTTTCCCTACGAGCAGTACTTC.

This clonotype appeared many times. This chain uses TRBV11-2 with TRBJ2-7; possible D gene TRBD1, 5 bases. CDR3 size: 12 residues. Germline V CDR1 and CDR2: SGHAT, FQNNGV. V was pared by 0 bases and J by 6 bases, with 6 bases between. This chain's CDR3 is CASSLDQGEQYF. The CDR3 coding sequence is TGTGCCAGCAGCTTAGATCAGGGCGAGCAGTACTTC.

The chain has TRBV20-1 and TRBJ2-2; 12 bases agree with TRBD2. V dropped 6 bases and J dropped 4; count of bases not matched to a gene: 3. This CDR3 spans 14 amino acids. The germline V gene has CDR1 DFQATT and CDR2 SNEGSKA (reference sequence). DNA of the CDR3: TGCAGTGCGCCGACTAGCGGGGGCACCGGGGAGCTGTTTTTT. It is translated as CSAPTSGGTGELFF.

The rearrangement uses TRBV27 and TRBJ1-1; D is unclear. The CDR3 is 14 residues long. Between the trimmed V and J ends, which lost 4 bases and 1 base, there was a span of 10 bases. Germline CDR1 and CDR2: MNHEY and SMNVEV (reference sequence). In DNA, the CDR3 is TGTGCCAGCAGTTATAAGGGCCAGAACACTGAAGCTTTCTTT. Encoded protein: CASSYKGQNTEAFF.

This clonotype was picked up a small number of times. The gene calls are TRBV20-1 and TRBJ1-2, with D tentatively TRBD1 (5 bases). V was trimmed by 6 bases and J by 5 bases, leaving 16 bases between them. Germline values: CDR1 DFQATT, CDR2 SNEGSKA (reference sequence). The CDR3 loop spans 13 amino acids. The CDR3 DNA sequence: TGCAGTGCGGTCGATGGGGGAACTTATGGCTACACCTTC. This codes for CSAVDGGTYGYTF.

This clonotype has just a few counts. This sequence joins TRBV28 and TRBJ1-2, with D unresolved. CDR1 is MDHEN, CDR2 SYDVKM, per germline. Trimming cost V 1 base and J 6 bases, with 3 bases left between them. This CDR3 contains 11 residues. The CDR3 loop reads CASSLFDGYTF. The CDR3 DNA reads as TGTGCCAGCAGTTTATTCGATGGCTACACCTTC.

This sequence joins TRBV28 and TRBJ2-7; maybe TRBD2 (6 bases). This CDR3 is built from 14 residues. CDR1 is MDHEN and CDR2 is SYDVKM in the germline V gene. V lost 4 bases and J 7 bases, leaving 17 bases between the germline ends. The CDR3 is CASSSLDRGNEQYF. In nucleotides, the CDR3 is TGTGCCAGCAGTTCCTTAGATCGGGGGAATGAGCAGTACTTC. Combining the CDR3 with reference TRBV28 and TRBJ2-7 gives the whole variable domain DVKVTQSSRYLVKRTGEKVFLECVQDMDHENMFWYRQDPGLGLRLIYFSYDVKMKEKGDIPEGYSVSREKKERFSLILESASTNQTSMYLCASSSLDRGNEQYFGPGTRLTVT.

This clonotype came up a few times. The gene calls are TRBV9 and TRBJ2-4, with 9 nucleotides matching TRBD2. The better agreement between TRBJ2-7 and the DNA end casts doubt on the J call. This CDR3 comprises 15 residues. In germline, CDR1 is SGDLS, CDR2 YYNGEE. In DNA form, the CDR3 reads TGTGCCAGCAGCGTAGCTAGCGGGATTACCTACGAGCAGTACTTC. This codes for CASSVASGITYEQYF.

This clonotype has a handful of counts. This chain uses TRBV21-1 with TRBJ2-7; no check of the table's D call, TRBD1, against the DNA was made. TRBV21-1 is labeled a pseudogene. The CDR3 is made up of 16 amino acids. The CDR3 nucleotides read TGTGCCAGCAGCAAAAAGGTCGCGCCAGGGGGGCGCGAGCAGTACTTC. This gives the protein CASSKKVAPGGREQYF.

The chain has TRBV15 and TRBJ2-1, with a possible D match to TRBD1 (5 bases). Trimming took off 8 bases at V and 5 bases at J, with 13 bases between the two ends. The CDR3 has 13 residues. Germline V gives CDR1 LNHNV, CDR2 YYDKDF (reference sequence). The CDR3 bases are TGTGCCACCCGAGCAACAGGAGACAATGAGCAGTTCTTC. It specifies CATRATGDNEQFF.

The chain recombines TRBV18 with TRBJ2-7, with unresolved D. The J call is doubtful: the DNA matches TRBJ2-5 better. The CDR3 consists of 12 residues. Germline CDR1 reads KGHSH; CDR2 reads LQKENI. The CDR3 protein is CASSPSEETQYF. CDR3 nucleotide sequence: TGTGCCAGCTCACCCTCAGAGGAGACCCAGTACTTC.

This clonotype was found a few times. The V gene is TRBV6-5, the J gene TRBJ1-1; 7 positions match TRBD1. Unmatched junction bases numbered 8, after V lost 7 bases and J lost 6 bases. The CDR3 is 13 amino acids. Germline assignment: CDR1 MNHEY and CDR2 SVGAGI. In DNA, the CDR3 is TGTGCCAGCATCCCAGGGGGAAGCGCTGAAGCTTTCTTT. Its translation is CASIPGGSAEAFF.

The chain links TRBV9 to TRBJ2-5, with TRBD2 matching over 8 bases. This CDR3 has 16 residues. The trim removed 2 bases at V and 9 bases at J, leaving 15 bases unmatched. Per the germline V gene, CDR1 is SGDLS and CDR2 is YYNGEE. CDR3 nucleotides: TGTGCCAGCAGCGTTCAGGGTAGCGGGACAAACGTCGCCCAGTACTTC. Its protein is CASSVQGSGTNVAQYF.

V usage is TRBV20-1 and J usage is TRBJ1-2, with no clear D. Trimming left V 6 bases short and J 1 base short, with 12 bases between. In germline, CDR1 is DFQATT, CDR2 SNEGSKA (reference sequence). The CDR3 extends over 13 amino acids. DNA for the CDR3: TGCAGTGCCACCGGCGGGGTTAACTATGGCTACACCTTC. It codes for CSATGGVNYGYTF.

The table lists this clonotype with a few counts. This sequence joins TRBV20-1 and TRBJ1-2; maybe TRBD1 (6 bases). The CDR3 spans 15 residues. CDR1 is DFQATT and CDR2 is SNEGSKA in the germline V gene (reference sequence). V lost 5 bases, J lost 2 bases, and 18 bases lay in between. The CDR3 region is CSARIGGGANYGYTF. The CDR3 region has the DNA TGCAGTGCTCGGATAGGGGGGGGAGCAAACTATGGCTACACCTTC.

This sequence joins TRBV10-3 and TRBJ1-1, with TRBD1 matching 10 bases. The CDR3 runs 15 residues. V dropped 2 bases and J dropped 10; count of bases not matched to a gene: 10. Germline CDR1 reads ENHRY; CDR2 reads SYGVKD. The DNA of the CDR3 is TGTGCCATCAGTGAGCAGGGACAGGGGATTGTCGGAGCTTTCTTT. Encoded protein: CAISEQGQGIVGAFF.